This TCR beta chain came from a study of blood T cell repertoires in COVID-19. Study in general: Samples taken during acute and convalescent COVID-19 were collected in the United States, Italy and Spain. PBMCs, B-cell-depleted T cells, or T cells provided the cDNA or gDNA that made up the material.

All enrollees were about 18 to 89 years old and from fewer than 25 US areas. Resolution of symptoms, clearance, or two negative PCRs was present in recovered Cohort 3 donors. The CDR3 covers 14 residues. With 7 bases clipped from V and 5 bases from J, the junction kept 4 bases outside the gene matches. CDR1 KGHDR and CDR2 SFDVKD come from the germline V gene. Libraries were prepared by immunoSEQ multiplex PCR; TCRdb keeps only in-frame clonotypes and omits some of them. Among about 300,000 clones listed, just over 85% were seen once. The TCR originated in a man younger than 45 who had recovered from COVID-19. V gene TRBV24-1 combines with J gene TRBJ2-2; 9 bases are a match to TRBD1. Sequencing was carried out using PBMCs or T cells enriched from blood (not recorded which). CDR3 coding DNA: TGTGCCACCAGAGGGACAGGGAGTACCGGGGAGCTGTTTTTT. As protein: CATRGTGSTGELFF.